These T cell receptor beta chains were read from a single sample in a study of T cells in Graves' hyperthyroidism and ophthalmopathy. TCRdb ran MiXCR on the multiplex PCR reads and lists one entry per CDR3 protein. The table includes under 400,000 distinct CDR3 sequences, roughly 17% detected once. The sequencing input was blood. All receptors come from a man aged 25-40 years with Graves' hyperthyroidism. Each CDR3 is given with its conserved first and last residue. Where a row states a size, it is once, few, many or the class of an expanded clone; other rows omit it.

-,17,TRBJ2-3,TRBV29-1,CSVRTAGTGGPTDTQYF
few,16,TRBJ2-3,TRBV19,CASRKADRGSGDTQYF
-,16,TRBJ2-1,TRBV4-1,CASSQARTGNVNEQFF
-,17,TRBJ2-3,TRBV10-3,CAISAGTSGRVRDTQYF
many,16,TRBJ2-5,TRBV11-2,CASSLVGGGPWETQYF
-,12,TRBJ2-3,TRBV9,CASSGGGSTQYF
many,16,TRBJ2-5,TRBV6-1,CASSEDPFSVQETQYF
few,15,TRBJ2-2,TRBV27,CASSRQGTNTGELFF
few,14,TRBJ1-1,TRBV6-1,CASNGQGAGTEAFF
-,15,TRBJ1-5,TRBV5-1,CASSLYGDSNQPQHF
-,15,TRBJ2-7,TRBV14,CAGSQVAGTASEQYF
few,15,TRBJ1-3,TRBV5-1,CASSQTGSSGNTIYF
many,15,TRBJ1-2,TRBV28,CASSLTGEGNYGYTF
-,14,TRBJ1-2,TRBV28,CASSLMRSNYGYTF
many,16,TRBJ2-2,TRBV11-2,CASSLVGGDYTGELFF
many,14,TRBJ2-3,TRBV7-3,CASSLMGGSDTQYF
few,11,TRBJ1-1,TRBV30,CAWNPRDGAFF
many,13,TRBJ2-2,TRBV28,CASSFSDHGELFF
many,15,TRBJ2-7,TRBV2,CASSEATRGSGEQYF
many,14,TRBJ1-2,TRBV5-1,CASSLAAAGDGYTF
many,14,TRBJ1-6,TRBV3-1,CASSQSDYNSPLHF
-,14,TRBJ2-2,TRBV19,CASSIDRGTGELFF
many,15,TRBJ2-7,TRBV5-1,CASSFRGDRTYEQYF
-,15,TRBJ2-1,TRBV7-7,CASSSGDPLVNEQFF
many,14,TRBJ2-5,TRBV12-3/TRBV12-4,CASSFSDSQETQYF
few,16,TRBJ1-2,TRBV20-1,CSAMGQGGTANYGYTF
-,18,TRBJ1-5,TRBV6-2/TRBV6-3,CASSTLGGRLGGWKPQHF
few,16,TRBJ2-6,TRBV6-1,CASRHLSPSGANVLTF
-,16,TRBJ2-4,TRBV5-1,CASSLGDPETKNIQYF
many,14,TRBJ2-7,TRBV5-1,CASSPTSGAYEQYF
few,13,TRBJ1-1,TRBV4-1,CASSQVPFTEAFF
few,16,TRBJ2-6,TRBV30,CAYRWGLGSGANVLTF
few,13,TRBJ2-7,TRBV6-1,CASSEALPFEQYF
-,16,TRBJ1-2,TRBV4-2,CASSTLTDPLKDGYTF
many,16,TRBJ2-3,TRBV7-9,CASSWRTGTSTDTQYF
-,13,TRBJ1-1,TRBV3-1,CASSQVRGPEAFF
many,13,TRBJ2-3,TRBV2,CASSGQGIEEQYF
many,14,TRBJ2-2,TRBV20-1,CSARPAGGPGELFF
many,14,TRBJ2-7,TRBV15,CATSRDRLSWEQYF
few,16,TRBJ2-2,TRBV19,CASKTSGSIGAGELFF
-,14,TRBJ2-7,TRBV11-3,CASSYSGGVHEQYF
few,14,TRBJ1-4,TRBV30,CAWGTGGGLEKLFF
-,11,TRBJ1-2,TRBV29-1,CSDRGDYGYTF
many,15,TRBJ1-5,TRBV28,CASSSLTGIDQPQHF
many,15,TRBJ2-7,TRBV12-3/TRBV12-4,CASSSRTRAGNEQYF
many,13,TRBJ2-5,TRBV12-3/TRBV12-4,CASSFDGEETQYF
many,15,TRBJ2-7,TRBV7-8,CASSMIGTAHYEQYF
-,16,TRBJ2-2,TRBV18,CASPVSLGVGTGELFF
few,16,TRBJ1-6,TRBV3-1,CASSQGTGGADSPLHF
few,16,TRBJ1-5,TRBV4-1,CASSQDPRTSNQPQHF